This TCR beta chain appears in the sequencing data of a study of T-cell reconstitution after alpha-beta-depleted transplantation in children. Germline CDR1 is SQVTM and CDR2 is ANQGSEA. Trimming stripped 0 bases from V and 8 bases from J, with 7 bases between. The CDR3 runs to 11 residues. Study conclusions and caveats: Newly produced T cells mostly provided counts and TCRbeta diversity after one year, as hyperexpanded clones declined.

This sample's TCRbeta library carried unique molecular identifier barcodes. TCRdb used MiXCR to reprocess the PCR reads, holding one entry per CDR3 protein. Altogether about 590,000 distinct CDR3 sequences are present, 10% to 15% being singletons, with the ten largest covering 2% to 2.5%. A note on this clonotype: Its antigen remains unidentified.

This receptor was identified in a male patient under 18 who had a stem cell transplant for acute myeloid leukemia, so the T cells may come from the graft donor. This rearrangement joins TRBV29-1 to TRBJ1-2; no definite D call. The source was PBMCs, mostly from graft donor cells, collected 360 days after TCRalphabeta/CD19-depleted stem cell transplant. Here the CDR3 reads CSVEDRGGYTF. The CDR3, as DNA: TGCAGCGTTGAAGATCGAGGCGGCTACACCTTC.